This TCR beta chain was identified in a study of T cells in Graves' hyperthyroidism and ophthalmopathy. Uncontrolled infection, other autoimmune disease, pregnancy and lactation each barred patients from inclusion. Amplified regions were TCR beta CDR3 sequences from RNA transcripts. The TCR CDR3 first-round RT-PCR relied on the HTBI primer set. TCRdb analysed the multiplex PCR reads with MiXCR anew, one entry per CDR3 protein. Among about 640,000 distinct CDR3 sequences listed, less than 25% were seen once. Per germline, CDR1 KGHSH and CDR2 LQKENI. The CDR3 runs 16 residues. Trimming took 2 bases from V and 2 from J; bases not matched to a gene: 5.

Sample: blood. This sequence joins TRBV18 and TRBJ2-1, with 8 bases matching TRBD2. This sequence was found in a man aged 25-40 years with Graves' ophthalmopathy. CDR3 nucleotides: TGTGCCAGCTCACCAAGCAGCGGGAGCACCTACAATGAGCAGTTCTTC. It is translated as CASSPSSGSTYNEQFF.